Detailed here is one T cell receptor (beta chain). The antigen is not known. The data originate from a study of T cells in Graves' hyperthyroidism and ophthalmopathy. Study-level points and caveats: Ophthalmopathy was model-predicted a median roughly six months pre-onset. Peripheral blood also featured most of the thyroid clonotypes expanded above 0.001.

Per germline, CDR1 KGHDR and CDR2 SFDVKD. Trimming removed 3 bases at V and 0 bases at J, with 4 bases between. The CDR3 has 13 amino acids. Exclusion of patients followed from uncontrolled infection, other autoimmune disease, pregnancy or lactation. Cells are PBMCs isolated from about 10 ml of fresh blood. The TCR beta CDR3 regions underwent amplification using RNA transcripts as the source. The HTBI primer set served for first-round RT-PCR of the TCR CDR3. TCRdb reprocessed the multiplex PCR reads with MiXCR, giving one entry per CDR3 protein. The sample holds over 250,000 distinct CDR3 sequences; roughly 20% are singletons and the top ten take under 65%.

Source material: blood. This sequence was found in a man in his thirties or forties with Graves' ophthalmopathy. The V gene is TRBV24-1, the J gene TRBJ2-5; D is uncertain. Here the CDR3 reads CATSDPDQETQYF. CDR3 DNA sequence: TGTGCCACCAGTGATCCGGACCAAGAGACCCAGTACTTC.